This T cell receptor (beta chain) originates from a study of cytomegalovirus exposure and HLA in healthy donors. About the study: The same platform was used for the 95 to 150 validation repertoires and the roughly 720 first-cohort repertoires, a later analysis reported. The study, taken as a whole, reports: Reportedly, diagnosis of cytomegalovirus status by the classifier showed high specificity and sensitivity. The study labeled fewer than 200 TCR beta chains cytomegalovirus-associated. Later, an analysis found that TCR clusters from the first cohort tended to co-occur in the 110 or so validation repertoires.

Sequenced by immunoSEQ multiplex PCR; TCRdb stores in-frame clones only, minus some. The sample lists some 140,000 clones, around 84% occurring once. A remark on this clone: The antigen remains unidentified.

V was pared by 1 base and J by 8 bases, with 7 bases of the junction left unmatched. Germline V lookup: CDR1 LNHDA, CDR2 SQIVND (reference sequence). This CDR3 region has 16 residues. Sequencing input: PBMCs. The sequence came from a human donor in good health. The chain has TRBV19 and TRBJ2-1; 11 nucleotides line up with TRBD2. The CDR3 here is CASSIGLAGGPYEQFF. In DNA form, the CDR3 reads TGTGCCAGTAGTATAGGATTAGCGGGAGGGCCTTATGAGCAGTTCTTC.